These T cell receptor beta chains were read from a single sample in a study of OX40 agonist ivuxolimab in advanced cancers. Libraries were prepared by immunoSEQ multiplex PCR; TCRdb keeps only in-frame clonotypes and omits some of them. Of tens of thousands of clones in the sample, around 85% were seen once. The specimen comprised CD4+ or CD8+ T cells sorted from blood, sampled in a trial of the OX40 agonist ivuxolimab. Source of these receptors: an adult with an advanced solid tumor such as melanoma, head and neck, liver or kidney cancer. Both conserved end residues are part of each CDR3. The D gene is left open where the match is weak. Clone size, where shown, is once, few, many, or a class for clones that have expanded.

d_gene: .; abundance: few; v_gene: TRBV5-4; j_gene: TRBJ1-1; CDR3nt: TGTGCCAGCAGCTTGGGGTACACTGAAGCTTTCTTT; CDR3aa: CASSLGYTEAFF
d_gene: .; abundance: .; v_gene: TRBV6-5; j_gene: TRBJ1-6; CDR3nt: TGTGCCAGCAGAGGGGACACCCGTGATAATTCACCCCTCCACTTT; CDR3aa: CASRGDTRDNSPLHF
d_gene: .; abundance: .; v_gene: TRBV6-1; j_gene: TRBJ1-5; CDR3nt: TGTGCCAGCAGTGAAACCTCTCGACCCCAGCATTTT; CDR3aa: CASSETSRPQHF
d_gene: .; abundance: once; v_gene: TRBV4-1; j_gene: TRBJ2-1; CDR3nt: TGCGCCAGCAGCCGGAGTGGGCAGGGGAACGGGAATGAGCAGTTCTTC; CDR3aa: CASSRSGQGNGNEQFF
d_gene: .; abundance: once; v_gene: TRBV19; j_gene: TRBJ2-7; CDR3nt: TGTGCCAGTAGTGCGAGCGTCTACGAGCAGTACTTC; CDR3aa: CASSASVYEQYF
d_gene: TRBD1; abundance: .; v_gene: TRBV7-9; j_gene: TRBJ2-7; CDR3nt: TGTGCCAGCAGCTCCGGACAGGGGGCCTACGAGCAGTACTTC; CDR3aa: CASSSGQGAYEQYF
d_gene: TRBD2; abundance: .; v_gene: TRBV5-1; j_gene: TRBJ2-7; CDR3nt: TGCGCCAGCAGCACACCAGCGGGAGGAAACGAGCAGTACTTC; CDR3aa: CASSTPAGGNEQYF
d_gene: .; abundance: few; v_gene: TRBV18; j_gene: TRBJ1-5; CDR3nt: TGTGCCAGCTCACCAGGGCAGGGGAATCAGCCCCAGCATTTT; CDR3aa: CASSPGQGNQPQHF
d_gene: TRBD1; abundance: .; v_gene: TRBV2; j_gene: TRBJ1-2; CDR3nt: TGTGCCAGCAGGGACAGGGTAGGCTATGGCTACACCTTC; CDR3aa: CASRDRVGYGYTF
d_gene: .; abundance: .; v_gene: TRBV7-8; j_gene: TRBJ2-7; CDR3nt: TGTGCCAGCAGCTTACCCTCCAAGTACGAGCAGTACTTC; CDR3aa: CASSLPSKYEQYF
d_gene: .; abundance: .; v_gene: TRBV7-3; j_gene: TRBJ2-7; CDR3nt: TGTGCCAGCAGCCAGCTAACCCTGACGCCCACGTCCCTCCTGGAGCAGTACTTC; CDR3aa: CASSQLTLTPTSLLEQYF
d_gene: TRBD1; abundance: .; v_gene: TRBV11-2; j_gene: TRBJ2-2; CDR3nt: TGTGCCAGCAGCTTAAGTTTAGGGACAGGGGGCACCGGGGAGCTGTTTTTT; CDR3aa: CASSLSLGTGGTGELFF
d_gene: TRBD1; abundance: .; v_gene: TRBV5-1; j_gene: TRBJ2-3; CDR3nt: TGCGCCAGCAGCTGGGGACAGGGAGCGACAGATACGCAGTATTTT; CDR3aa: CASSWGQGATDTQYF
d_gene: .; abundance: .; v_gene: TRBV6-5; j_gene: TRBJ2-2; CDR3nt: TGTGCCAGGGACTCCCCCACCCCCGGGGAGCTGTTTTTT; CDR3aa: CARDSPTPGELFF
d_gene: .; abundance: .; v_gene: TRBV9; j_gene: TRBJ1-2; CDR3nt: TGTGCCAGCAGCGTAGCTAAGGGTGGCTACACCTTC; CDR3aa: CASSVAKGGYTF
d_gene: .; abundance: .; v_gene: TRBV9; j_gene: TRBJ2-1; CDR3nt: TGTGCCAGCAGCACCGGGGGCTACAATGAGCAGTTCTTC; CDR3aa: CASSTGGYNEQFF
d_gene: TRBD1; abundance: few; v_gene: TRBV5-6; j_gene: TRBJ1-2; CDR3nt: TGTGCCAGCAGCTTGGACAGGGGGCATGGCTACACCTTC; CDR3aa: CASSLDRGHGYTF
d_gene: .; abundance: few; v_gene: TRBV10-3; j_gene: TRBJ1-3; CDR3nt: TGTGCCATCAGGGACACCCGCTCTGGAAACACCATATATTTT; CDR3aa: CAIRDTRSGNTIYF
d_gene: TRBD1; abundance: .; v_gene: TRBV2; j_gene: TRBJ1-4; CDR3nt: TGTGCCAGCAGTATGGCAGGGGGTAATGAAAAACTGTTTTTT; CDR3aa: CASSMAGGNEKLFF
d_gene: .; abundance: .; v_gene: TRBV6-1; j_gene: TRBJ1-5; CDR3nt: TGTGCCAGCACGCCAGGGGCTCAGCCCCAGCATTTT; CDR3aa: CASTPGAQPQHF
d_gene: .; abundance: .; v_gene: TRBV4-2; j_gene: TRBJ1-6; CDR3nt: TGTGCCAGCAGCCAAGGGGATGAGGGGCGCCCTGGAAATTCACCCCTCCACTTT; CDR3aa: CASSQGDEGRPGNSPLHF
d_gene: .; abundance: .; v_gene: TRBV7-9; j_gene: TRBJ2-4; CDR3nt: TGTGCCAGCAGCCCGACCCTGGGGCTAGCCAAAAACATTCAGTACTTC; CDR3aa: CASSPTLGLAKNIQYF
d_gene: TRBD2; abundance: .; v_gene: TRBV11-2; j_gene: TRBJ2-1; CDR3nt: TGTGCCAGCAGCTTAGAGCTAGCGGTTTCCTCCTACAATGAGCAGTTCTTC; CDR3aa: CASSLELAVSSYNEQFF
d_gene: .; abundance: .; v_gene: TRBV9; j_gene: TRBJ2-3; CDR3nt: TGTGCCAGCAGCGTAGCATATTACGGGGCCGGAAGCACAGATACGCAGTATTTT; CDR3aa: CASSVAYYGAGSTDTQYF
d_gene: .; abundance: .; v_gene: TRBV28; j_gene: TRBJ2-3; CDR3nt: TGTGCCAGCATCGGGGGGCCCTCGGCAGATACGCAGTATTTT; CDR3aa: CASIGGPSADTQYF